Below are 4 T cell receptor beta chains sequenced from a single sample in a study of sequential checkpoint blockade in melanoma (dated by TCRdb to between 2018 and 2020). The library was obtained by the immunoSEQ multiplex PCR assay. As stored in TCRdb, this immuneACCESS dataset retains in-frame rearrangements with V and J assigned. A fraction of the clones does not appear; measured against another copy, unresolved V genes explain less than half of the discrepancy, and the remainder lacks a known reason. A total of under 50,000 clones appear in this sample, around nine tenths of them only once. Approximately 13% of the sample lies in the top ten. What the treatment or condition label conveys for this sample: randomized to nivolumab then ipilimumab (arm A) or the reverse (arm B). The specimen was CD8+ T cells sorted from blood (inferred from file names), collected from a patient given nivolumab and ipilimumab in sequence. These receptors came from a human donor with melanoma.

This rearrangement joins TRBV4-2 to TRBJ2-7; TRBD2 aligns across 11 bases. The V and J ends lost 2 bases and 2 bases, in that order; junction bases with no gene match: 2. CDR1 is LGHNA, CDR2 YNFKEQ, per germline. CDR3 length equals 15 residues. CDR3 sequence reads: CASSQLSGRAYEQYF. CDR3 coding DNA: TGTGCCAGCAGCCAACTTAGCGGGAGGGCCTACGAGCAGTACTTC.

The CDR3 DNA is TGTGCCAGCAGGGGAGTCACGAGCAATCAGCCCCAGCATTTT. Translating it yields CASRGVTSNQPQHF. This sequence joins TRBV6-1 and TRBJ1-5, with no clear D. Germline loops: CDR1 MNHNS, CDR2 SASEGT. CDR3 length: 14 amino acids. V lost 6 bases, J lost 1 base, and 10 bases lay in between.

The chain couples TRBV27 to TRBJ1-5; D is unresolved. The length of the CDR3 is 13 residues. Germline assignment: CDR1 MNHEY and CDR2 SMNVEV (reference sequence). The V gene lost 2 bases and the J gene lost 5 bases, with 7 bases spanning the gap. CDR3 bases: TGTGCCAGCAGTTTAGGCCCCTATCAGCCCCAGCATTTT. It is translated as CASSLGPYQPQHF.

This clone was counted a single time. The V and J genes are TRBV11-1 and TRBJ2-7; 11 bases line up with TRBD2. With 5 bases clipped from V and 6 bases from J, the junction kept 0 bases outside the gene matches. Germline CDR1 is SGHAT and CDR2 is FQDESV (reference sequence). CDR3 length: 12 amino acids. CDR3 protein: CASSGLAGEQYF. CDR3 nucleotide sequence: TGTGCCAGCAGCGGACTAGCGGGCGAGCAGTACTTC.